A single sample is the source of the 9 T cell receptor beta chains below, sequenced in a study of post-analysis software for immune sequencing data (dated by TCRdb to the mid-2010s). General study outcomes and caveats: Significantly higher frequencies in patients than in controls were found for roughly 5 TRBV segments, including TRBV5-6, TRBV5-1 and TRBV20-1.

The library was generated by PCR. Sequencing was carried out with an Illumina HiSeq 2500. Unique molecular identifiers were incorporated into TCR beta cDNA libraries to reduce PCR and sequencing biases. TCRdb applied fastp at Q25 and MiXCR to the public reads, then kept only in-frame beta chains. For every CDR3 protein sequence, its rows merge into one entry that carries the most common genes and DNA. For this sample there are 800,000 to 950,000 distinct CDR3 sequences; approximately 53% appear just once. The ten top clones hold approximately 4.4% of the sample. Antigens for these TCRs are unknown. Sequenced material: blood. The receptor set was obtained from a girl under 18 with multiple sclerosis.

V usage is TRBV29-1 and J usage is TRBJ2-6, with D possibly being TRBD2 (5 bases). Germline loops: CDR1 SQVTM, CDR2 ANQGSEA. V lost 3 bases and J lost 0, with 12 bases in between. This CDR3 comprises 16 residues. The CDR3 here is CSVDIGRGSGANVLTF. The DNA for the CDR3 is TGCAGCGTTGACATAGGACGGGGCTCTGGGGCCAACGTCCTGACTTTC.

This clonotype was seen a few times. This chain connects TRBV20-1 to TRBJ2-5; 10 bases fit TRBD2. The CDR3 has 13 amino acids. J was trimmed by 3 bases and V by 6 bases; bases with no gene match: 4. CDR1 DFQATT and CDR2 SNEGSKA come from the germline V gene (reference sequence). The CDR3 nucleotides are TGCAGTGCCACCGGGACTAGCGAAGAGACCCAGTACTTC. This sequence encodes CSATGTSEETQYF.

The CDR3 nucleotides read TGCAGCGTTGAAGGAAGTGGTTTACGCCCGGCTGACTCCTACAATGAGCAGTTCTTC. As protein: CSVEGSGLRPADSYNEQFF. The chain links TRBV29-1 to TRBJ2-1, with D uncertain. Trimming left V 1 base short and J 0 bases short, with 22 bases between. Germline V lookup: CDR1 SQVTM, CDR2 ANQGSEA. The CDR3 consists of 19 residues.

The rearrangement links TRBV5-1 to TRBJ2-7; 15 bases are a match to TRBD2. The CDR3 is made up of 15 amino acids. The germline gives CDR1 SGHRS, CDR2 YFSETQ. Germline trimming cut 4 bases from V and 10 bases from J; bases unmatched to any gene: 9. The CDR3, as DNA: TGCGCCAGCAGCCACCGGGGACTAGCGGGAGGAACCCAGTACTTC. Translated: CASSHRGLAGGTQYF.

V is TRBV20-1 and J is TRBJ2-7, with D tentatively TRBD1 or TRBD2 (5 bases each). The CDR3 contains 14 residues. CDR1 DFQATT and CDR2 SNEGSKA come from the germline V gene (reference sequence). V was clipped by 1 base and J by 3 bases, with 13 bases between them. The DNA of the CDR3 is TGCAGTGCTAGAGTGCCCGGGGACGGCTACGAGCAGTACTTC. Its protein product is CSARVPGDGYEQYF.

The gene calls are TRBV4-1 and TRBJ2-7; D perhaps matches TRBD1 (5 bases). V was trimmed by 2 bases and J by 6 bases, leaving 11 bases between them. This CDR3 is 13 amino acids long. CDR1 MGHRA and CDR2 YSYEKL come from the germline V gene. CDR3 loop: CASSQRQSSEQYF. The CDR3 region has the DNA TGCGCCAGCAGCCAACGACAGTCAAGCGAGCAGTACTTC.

The chain is built from TRBV7-6 and TRBJ1-2, with a weak D call TRBD1 (5 bases). In germline, CDR1 is SGHVS, CDR2 FNYEAQ. The CDR3 consists of 14 residues. V was shortened by 5 bases and J by 5 bases, with 15 bases between the two germline ends. CDR3 nucleotide sequence: TGTGCCAGCAGCCCCTCGGGGGTCTCGTATGGCTACACCTTC. Translated: CASSPSGVSYGYTF. Looking up the rest from reference TRBV7-6 and TRBJ1-2 gives the full variable domain: GAGVSQSPRYKVTKRGQDVALRCDPISGHVSLYWYRQALGQGPEFLTYFNYEAQQDKSGLPNDRFSAERPEGSISTLTIQRTEQRDSAMYRCASSPSGVSYGYTFGSGTRLTVV.

This clonotype was observed a few times. This sequence joins TRBV9 and TRBJ2-2; 10 bases are shared with TRBD2. The CDR3 covers 17 residues. The V and J ends lost 3 bases and 6 bases, in that order; junction bases with no gene match: 11. Per the germline V gene, CDR1 is SGDLS and CDR2 is YYNGEE. DNA for the CDR3: TGTGCCAGCAGCGCGACCGGGACTAGCGATTCACCCGGGGAGCTGTTTTTT. This codes for CASSATGTSDSPGELFF.

The V call is TRBV7-3, the J call TRBJ2-3; TRBD2 might be the D (6 bases). Germline V gene data show CDR1 as SGHTA and CDR2 as FQGTGA. CDR3 length: 11 residues. Trimming pared 5 bases from V and 9 bases from J, leaving 9 bases between. The CDR3 protein is CASSRDSTQYF. Here the CDR3 DNA reads TGTGCCAGCAGCCGGGACTCCACGCAGTATTTT.